This T cell receptor beta chain was observed in a study of read filtering for tumor transcriptome and immune sequencing. In the study overall: Revised staging placed eight or nine patients in R-ISS I, about 16 in II, 6 or 7 in III. RNA-seq yielded only roughly 75 to 1,300 TCR reads, IR-seq about 4 to 10.27 million.

The library was built from 400 ng RNA with molecular barcoded adaptors for alpha/delta and beta/gamma chains. TCRdb redid the calling of the reads with MiXCR, one entry per CDR3 protein. The sample has fewer than 35,000 distinct CDR3 sequences; approximately 17% are singletons. Study results and limitations: Around 82% of IR-seq clonotypes had a single read, yet these held approximately 3.7% of reads. This fraction held mixed bone marrow immune cells after CD138-negative sorting.

Ten or more counts support this clonotype. Its cognate antigen is unknown. Germline V lookup: CDR1 SQVTM, CDR2 ANQGSEA. The V segment lost 5 bases and the J segment 5 bases; nucleotides outside the gene matches: 4. This CDR3 has 14 residues. Sequenced sample: a population of CD138-negative cells sorted from bone marrow. The chain links TRBV29-1 to TRBJ2-2; 11 nucleotides line up with TRBD2. The TCR originated in a donor at least 40 years old with multiple myeloma. The CDR3 loop is CSVTSGRETGELFF. In nucleotides, the CDR3 is TGCAGCGTTACTAGCGGGAGAGAAACCGGGGAGCTGTTTTTT.